The clone carrying this TCR beta chain was counted ten times or more. Germline and junction disagree at one end, which may indicate a read error. This record comes from a study of T cells in Graves' hyperthyroidism and ophthalmopathy. Study background: The authors collected peripheral blood at initial diagnosis, before any treatment.

The CDR3 regions of TCR beta were amplified from RNA transcripts. The study used the HTBI primer set for a first-round RT-PCR of the TCR CDR3. TCRdb processed the multiplex PCR reads anew with MiXCR; each CDR3 protein has one entry. The table lists hundreds of thousands of distinct CDR3 sequences, 15% to 19% of them singletons, with approximately 7.5% in the top ten. CDR1 SSHAT and CDR2 FNYEAQ come from the germline V gene (reference sequence). There are 18 residues in the CDR3. The source is a woman between 18 and 29 years old with Graves' hyperthyroidism. The V gene is TRBV7-7, the J gene TRBJ2-1; TRBD2 agrees at 13 bases. Sequenced material: blood. CDR3 sequence: CASSPATSGGAGYNEQFF. CDR3 in DNA: TGTGCTAGCAGCCCCGCCACTAGCGGGGGGGCCGGTTACAATGAGCAGTTCTTC.